Below are 9 T cell receptor beta chains sequenced from a single sample in a study of identical twins. TCRdb reanalysed the 5' RACE reads using MiXCR and keeps one entry per CDR3 protein. The sample has 570,000 or so distinct CDR3 sequences, around a tenth seen once. This sample was also put to use in a study of yellow fever vaccine responses in identical twins.

Sequencing was performed on PBMCs. These receptors all stem from a woman between 18 and 30 years old in good health.

This clonotype has just a few counts. The V call is TRBV20-1, the J call TRBJ2-5; 9 nucleotides align to TRBD1. This CDR3 is built from 15 residues. Looked up from germline, CDR1 is DFQATT and CDR2 is SNEGSKA (reference sequence). Unmatched junction bases numbered 7, after V lost 3 bases and J lost 2 bases. CDR3 in DNA: TGCAGTGCTAGCCCCGGGACAGGGATACAAGAGACCCAGTACTTC. Its translation: CSASPGTGIQETQYF.

The chain uses TRBV6-2 or TRBV6-3 and TRBJ2-7; TRBD2 agrees at 11 bases. V lost 7 bases, J lost 2 bases, and 13 bases stayed unmatched. Germline V gene lookup returns CDR1 MNHEY and CDR2 SVGEGT. CDR3 length: 17 residues. The CDR3 sequence: CASILRPSLAGAYEQYF. The CDR3 region has the DNA TGTGCCAGCATCCTTCGGCCCTCACTAGCGGGGGCCTACGAGCAGTACTTC.

This clonotype was counted at least ten times. The genes are TRBV18 and TRBJ1-2, with 9 bases matching TRBD1. V lost 2 bases, J lost 6 bases, and 7 bases stayed unmatched. Germline values: CDR1 KGHSH, CDR2 LQKENI. CDR3 length equals 15 residues. The CDR3 reads CASSPWDRVRDGYTF. Here the CDR3 DNA reads TGTGCCAGCTCACCATGGGACAGGGTTCGCGATGGCTACACCTTC.

The table lists this clonotype with a few counts. V gene TRBV15 combines with J gene TRBJ2-1; D is possibly TRBD2 (6 bases). Per germline, CDR1 LNHNV and CDR2 YYDKDF (reference sequence). CDR3 length: 16 amino acids. V dropped 4 bases and J dropped 4 bases, with 17 bases sitting between them. Here the CDR3 reads CATSTLGGMFYNEQFF. CDR3 sequence (DNA): TGTGCCACCAGCACCTTAGGAGGGATGTTTTACAATGAGCAGTTCTTC.

In its sample, this clonotype was seen a few times. V gene TRBV5-4 combines with J gene TRBJ2-5, with 10 positions matching TRBD2. Trimming cost V 4 bases and J 1 base; bases outside gene matches: 10. This CDR3 contains 17 residues. Germline V gene data show CDR1 as SGHNT and CDR2 as YYREEE (reference sequence). This CDR3 reads CASSATGTSAIQETQYF. For the CDR3, the DNA is TGTGCCAGCAGCGCGACCGGGACTAGCGCTATCCAAGAGACCCAGTACTTC. The whole variable domain, remainder taken from reference TRBV5-4 and TRBJ2-5, is ETGVTQSPTHLIKTRGQQVTLRCSSQSGHNTVSWYQQALGQGPQFIFQYYREEENGRGNFPPRFSGLQFPNYSSELNVNALELDDSALYLCASSATGTSAIQETQYFGPGTRLLVL.

This clonotype was observed many times. The chain carries TRBV29-1 and TRBJ2-3, with D unresolved. Trimming pared 3 bases from V and 5 bases from J, leaving 6 bases between. The CDR3 runs to 11 residues. Germline lookup yields CDR1 SQVTM and CDR2 ANQGSEA. CDR3 loop: CSVELLDTQYF. The CDR3 bases are TGCAGCGTTGAGTTATTAGATACGCAGTATTTT.

The chain combines TRBV12-5 with TRBJ2-1; 7 bases match TRBD1. Germline CDR1 is LGHNT and CDR2 is FRNRAP. J lost 4 bases, V lost 5 bases, and 8 bases had no gene match. This CDR3 comprises 15 residues. CDR3 nucleotide sequence: TGTGCTAGTGGTATGGGACAGAGCTCTTACAATGAGCAGTTCTTC. Protein: CASGMGQSSYNEQFF.

This clonotype came up a few times. The gene calls are TRBV29-1 and TRBJ2-7, with TRBD2 matching 11 bases. The CDR3 spans 13 residues. The J segment lost 2 bases and the V segment lost 6 bases, leaving 3 bases of the junction unmatched. Per germline, CDR1 SQVTM and CDR2 ANQGSEA. The CDR3 region has the DNA TGCAGCGTCGGGACTAGCGGCACCTACGAGCAGTACTTC. The encoded protein is CSVGTSGTYEQYF.

Worth noting for this clonotype: It may be a read error: a sequence one base away is much more abundant. The rearrangement links TRBV24-1 to TRBJ2-3; TRBD1 agrees at 8 bases. CDR1 and CDR2 from the germline V gene are KGHDR and SFDVKD. V gave up 9 bases and J gave up 8 bases; unmatched junction bases: 9. This CDR3 is built from 13 residues. The CDR3 sequence is CATRGQVLGTQYF. The DNA for the CDR3 is TGTGCCACCCGGGGACAGGTCCTGGGTACGCAGTATTTT.